The clone carrying this T cell receptor (beta chain) was counted many times. Its antigen is currently unknown. This sample is part of a study of identical twins. Whole-study findings and limits: Monozygotic twins shared more out-of-frame TCR alpha than recombination models predicted. A lower insertion count was a feature of abundant cord blood beta clonotypes, with no such feature in memory repertoires.

The CDR3 is made up of 14 amino acids. V gave up 6 bases and J gave up 4 bases, with 15 bases separating them. In germline, CDR1 is MNHNS, CDR2 SASEGT. After template switching added a universal primer site, the resulting cDNA carried unique molecular identifiers. TCRdb re-called the 5' RACE reads through MiXCR, storing one row per CDR3 protein. The table lists about 240,000 distinct CDR3 sequences, about 10% of them singletons, with 8% to 10% in the top ten. The source is a man in his forties or fifties in good health. The sample taken for sequencing was memory T cells sorted from blood. V is TRBV6-1 and J is TRBJ2-5; D gene unclear. The CDR3 is CASRTDLWGETQYF. CDR3 DNA sequence: TGTGCCAGCAGAACGGACCTCTGGGGAGAGACCCAGTACTTC.